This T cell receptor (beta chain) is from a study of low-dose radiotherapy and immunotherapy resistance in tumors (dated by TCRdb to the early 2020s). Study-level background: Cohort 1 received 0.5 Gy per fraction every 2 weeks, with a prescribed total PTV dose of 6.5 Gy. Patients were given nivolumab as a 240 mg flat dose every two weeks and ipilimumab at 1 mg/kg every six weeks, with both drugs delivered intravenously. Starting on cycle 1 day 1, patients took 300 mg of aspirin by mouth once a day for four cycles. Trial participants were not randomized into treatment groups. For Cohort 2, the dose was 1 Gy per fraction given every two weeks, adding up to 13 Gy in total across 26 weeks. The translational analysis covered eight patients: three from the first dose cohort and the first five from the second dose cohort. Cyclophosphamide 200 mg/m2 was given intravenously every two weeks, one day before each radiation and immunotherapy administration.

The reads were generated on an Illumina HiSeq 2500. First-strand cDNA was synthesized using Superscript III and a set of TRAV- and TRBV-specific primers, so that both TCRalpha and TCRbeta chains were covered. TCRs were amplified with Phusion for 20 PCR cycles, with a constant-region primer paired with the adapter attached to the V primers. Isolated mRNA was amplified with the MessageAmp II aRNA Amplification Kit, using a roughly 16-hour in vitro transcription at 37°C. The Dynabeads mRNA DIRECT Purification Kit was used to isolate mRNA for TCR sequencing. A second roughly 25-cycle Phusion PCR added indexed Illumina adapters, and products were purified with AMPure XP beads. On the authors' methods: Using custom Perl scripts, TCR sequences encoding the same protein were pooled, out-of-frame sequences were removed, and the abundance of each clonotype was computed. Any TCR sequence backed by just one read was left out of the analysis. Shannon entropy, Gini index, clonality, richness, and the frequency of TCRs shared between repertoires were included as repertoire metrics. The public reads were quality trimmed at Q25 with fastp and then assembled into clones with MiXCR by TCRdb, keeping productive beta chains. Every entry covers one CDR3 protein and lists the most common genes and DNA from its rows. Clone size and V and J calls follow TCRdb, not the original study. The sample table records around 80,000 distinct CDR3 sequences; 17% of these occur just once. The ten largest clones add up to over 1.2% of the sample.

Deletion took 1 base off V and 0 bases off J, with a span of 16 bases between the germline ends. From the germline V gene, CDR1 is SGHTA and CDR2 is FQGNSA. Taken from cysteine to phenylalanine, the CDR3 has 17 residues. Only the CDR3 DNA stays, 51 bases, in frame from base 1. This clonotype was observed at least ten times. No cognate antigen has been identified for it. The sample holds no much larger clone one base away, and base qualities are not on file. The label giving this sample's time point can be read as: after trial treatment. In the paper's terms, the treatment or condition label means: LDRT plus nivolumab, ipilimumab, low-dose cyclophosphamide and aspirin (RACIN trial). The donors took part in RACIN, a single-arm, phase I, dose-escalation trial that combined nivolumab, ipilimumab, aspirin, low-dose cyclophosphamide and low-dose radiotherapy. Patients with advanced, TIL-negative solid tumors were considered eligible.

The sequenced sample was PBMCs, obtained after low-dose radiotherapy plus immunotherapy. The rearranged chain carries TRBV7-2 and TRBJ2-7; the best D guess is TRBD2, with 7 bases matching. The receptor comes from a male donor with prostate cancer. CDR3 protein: CASSLEGGGPSSYEQYF. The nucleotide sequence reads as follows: TGTGCCAGCAGCTTAGAGGGGGGGGGCCCAAGCTCCTACGAGCAGTACTTC.